These T cell receptor beta chains were read from a single sample in a study of T cell responses to AZD1222 COVID-19 vaccine. Clones were read by immunoSEQ multiplex PCR, and TCRdb kept only the in-frame ones, dropping some. The table has 130,000 or so clones, about 89% seen once. The input for sequencing was peripheral blood, taken on day 0 of MenACWY control vaccination. Every receptor here comes from an adult in good health. Both conserved end residues are part of each CDR3. The D gene is left open where the match is weak. The size field is filled for only some rows; it gives once, few, many or a size class.

>TRBV6-5|TRBJ2-7|NA|TRBD1
CASRSGTEYYEQYF
TGTGCCAGCAGGAGTGGGACAGAATACTACGAGCAGTACTTC
>TRBV6-5|TRBJ1-2|NA|NA
CASSYEEGDGYTF
TGTGCCAGCAGTTACGAGGAAGGCGATGGCTACACCTTC
>TRBV27|TRBJ2-3|NA|NA
CASSLSWGTDTQYF
TGTGCCAGCAGTTTATCGTGGGGCACAGATACGCAGTATTTT
>TRBV3-1/TRBV3-2|TRBJ2-4|NA|TRBD2
CASSQRTSGRGAKNIQYF
TGTGCCAGCAGCCAACGGACTAGCGGGAGGGGGGCCAAAAACATTCAGTACTTC
>TRBV9|TRBJ2-3|NA|NA
CASSAGLARKLSTDTQYF
TGTGCCAGCAGCGCAGGGTTGGCACGGAAGCTTAGCACAGATACGCAGTATTTT
>TRBV2|TRBJ2-1|once|NA
CASRRSGRNNEQFF
TGTGCCAGCAGACGTAGCGGCCGTAACAATGAGCAGTTCTTC
>TRBV4-2|TRBJ1-6|NA|TRBD1
CASSLTGGNHNSPLHF
TGTGCCAGCAGCCTAACAGGGGGGAACCATAATTCACCCCTCCACTTT
>TRBV11-2|TRBJ2-2|NA|NA
CASSPLASGTGELFF
TGTGCCAGCAGCCCTCTAGCGTCGGGCACCGGGGAGCTGTTTTTT
>TRBV12-3/TRBV12-4|TRBJ1-2|NA|NA
CASSSGNSYTF
TGTGCCAGCAGTTCAGGGAATAGCTACACCTTC
>TRBV19|TRBJ1-1|NA|TRBD1
CASSISLGQFSPMNTEAFF
TGTGCCAGTAGTATATCCCTGGGACAGTTCAGCCCTATGAACACTGAAGCTTTCTTT
>TRBV5-8|TRBJ1-2|NA|NA
CASSSRDRTEGYYGYTF
TGTGCCAGCAGCTCGCGGGATAGGACGGAAGGATACTATGGCTACACCTTC
>TRBV11-2|TRBJ1-2|NA|NA
CASSLVRGPYGYTF
TGTGCCAGCAGCTTAGTACGGGGGCCCTATGGCTACACCTTC
>TRBV10-3|TRBJ1-1|once|NA
CAINNREGGNTEAFF
TGTGCCATCAATAACAGGGAAGGCGGGAACACTGAAGCTTTCTTT
>TRBV10-3|TRBJ1-2|NA|TRBD1
CAISEFGTGFNGYTF
TGTGCCATCAGTGAGTTTGGGACAGGGTTCAATGGCTACACCTTC
>TRBV6-5|TRBJ1-2|NA|NA
CASSQGRAANYGYTF
TGTGCCAGCTCCCAGGGGAGGGCGGCTAACTATGGCTACACCTTC
>TRBV6-1|TRBJ2-1|NA|NA
CASSERREGEQFF
TGTGCCAGCAGTGAGCGGAGAGAAGGAGAGCAGTTCTTC
>TRBV5-1|TRBJ2-2|NA|TRBD1
CASSRTGGSGELFF
TGCGCCAGCAGCAGGACAGGGGGTTCCGGGGAGCTGTTTTTT
>TRBV6-5|TRBJ1-3|NA|NA
CASASKYSGNTIYF
TGTGCCAGCGCGTCTAAATACTCTGGAAACACCATATATTTT
>TRBV7-9|TRBJ1-2|NA|NA
CASSLMVFGYTF
TGTGCCAGCAGCTTAATGGTGTTTGGCTACACCTTC
>TRBV7-6|TRBJ2-5|NA|NA
CASSLAEETQYF
TGTGCCAGCAGCTTAGCGGAGGAGACCCAGTACTTC
>TRBV30|TRBJ1-1|NA|TRBD1
CAWSAGTGNTEAFF
TGTGCCTGGAGTGCCGGGACAGGGAACACTGAAGCTTTCTTT
>TRBV5-1|TRBJ2-3|NA|TRBD2
CASSLGLAATLSTDTQYF
TGCGCCAGCAGCTTAGGACTAGCGGCGACTCTGAGCACAGATACGCAGTATTTT